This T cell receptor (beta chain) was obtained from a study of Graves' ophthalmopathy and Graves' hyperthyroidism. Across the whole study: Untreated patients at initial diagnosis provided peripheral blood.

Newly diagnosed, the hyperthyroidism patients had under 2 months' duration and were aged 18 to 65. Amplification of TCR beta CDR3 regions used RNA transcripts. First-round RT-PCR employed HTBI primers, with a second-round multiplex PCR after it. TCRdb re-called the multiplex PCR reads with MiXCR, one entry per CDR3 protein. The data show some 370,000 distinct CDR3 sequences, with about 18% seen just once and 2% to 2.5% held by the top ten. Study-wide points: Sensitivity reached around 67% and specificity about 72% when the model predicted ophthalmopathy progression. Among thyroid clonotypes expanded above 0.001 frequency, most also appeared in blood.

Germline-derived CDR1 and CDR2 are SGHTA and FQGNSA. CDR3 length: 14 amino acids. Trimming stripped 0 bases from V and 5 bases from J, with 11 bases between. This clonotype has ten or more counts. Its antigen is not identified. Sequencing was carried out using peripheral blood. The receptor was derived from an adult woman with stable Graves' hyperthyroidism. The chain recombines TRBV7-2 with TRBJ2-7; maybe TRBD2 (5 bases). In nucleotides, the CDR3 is TGTGCCAGCAGCTTAGCGCCTAGCTTCGACGAGCAGTACTTC. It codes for CASSLAPSFDEQYF.